The 16 T cell receptor beta chains below all came from one sample that was sequenced in a study of blood T cell repertoires in COVID-19. The data were produced by immunoSEQ multiplex PCR, yet TCRdb's version contains in-frame clones alone and is incomplete. The repertoire has about 220,000 clones, around 87% of them found once; the top ten carry under 3.5%. Sequenced material: PBMCs or T cells enriched from blood (not recorded which). These receptor sequences come from a woman between 18 and 29 years old in a cohort exposed to, infected with or recovered from COVID-19 (not recorded which).

CDR3 bases: TGTGCCAGCAGCTTATCGGGAGCGGACACTGAAGCTTTCTTT. Protein sequence: CASSLSGADTEAFF. This chain links TRBV7-9 with TRBJ1-1, with unresolved D. This CDR3 spans 14 amino acids. V gave up 2 bases and J gave up 3 bases, with 10 bases separating them. Germline V gene sequence: CDR1 SEHNR, CDR2 FQNEAQ (reference sequence).

The CDR3 region is CSVGDNFNQPQHF. CDR3 sequence (DNA): TGCAGCGTTGGGGACAACTTCAATCAGCCCCAGCATTTT. The chain carries TRBV29-1 and TRBJ1-5, with D perhaps TRBD1 (6 bases). V was trimmed by 4 bases and J by 3 bases, leaving 10 bases between them. This CDR3 region has 13 residues. Looked up from germline, CDR1 is SQVTM and CDR2 is ANQGSEA.

This clone was observed many times. The J gene is TRBJ2-1, the V gene TRBV27; 12 bases map to TRBD2. CDR3 size: 15 residues. Germline V gene data show CDR1 as MNHEY and CDR2 as SMNVEV (reference sequence). The V gene end was trimmed by 4 bases and the J gene end by 9 bases; junction bases not matched to a gene: 7. The CDR3 DNA follows: TGTGCCAGCAGTTCGGGACTAGCGGGTCGCGGTGAGCAGTTCTTC. Protein product: CASSSGLAGRGEQFF.

This clone was seen a single time. The genes are TRBV4-2 and TRBJ1-1, with TRBD1 identical over 9 bases. Trimming took 4 bases from V and 3 from J; bases not matched to a gene: 3. The CDR3 contains 14 residues. CDR1 LGHNA and CDR2 YNFKEQ come from the germline V gene. This CDR3 is CASSPRTGDTEAFF. In DNA, the CDR3 is TGTGCCAGCAGCCCCCGGACAGGGGACACTGAAGCTTTCTTT.

The DNA for the CDR3 is TGTGCCAGCAGTGAGGGCCCAGAGCAGTTCTTC. It is translated as CASSEGPEQFF. The chain has TRBV2 and TRBJ2-1; D is ambiguous. The germline gives CDR1 SNHLY, CDR2 FYNNEI. The V and J ends lost 3 bases and 10 bases respectively, with 7 bases between them. The CDR3 contains 11 residues.

The genes are TRBV6-5 and TRBJ1-6; 7 bases map to TRBD1. The germline V gene has CDR1 MNHEY and CDR2 SVGAGI. The ends lost 8 bases at V and 7 bases at J; junction bases unmatched: 11. The CDR3 runs to 15 residues. The CDR3 DNA follows: TGTGCCAGCCTAGGAGGGGGCGGATTCAATTCACCCCTCCACTTT. It encodes CASLGGGGFNSPLHF.

The chain has TRBV7-9 and TRBJ1-5; TRBD1 aligns across 7 bases. The V gene end was trimmed by 3 bases and the J gene end by 0 bases; junction bases not matched to a gene: 2. The CDR3 consists of 15 residues. Germline V CDR1 and CDR2: SEHNR, FQNEAQ (reference sequence). CDR3 DNA sequence: TGTGCCAGCAGCTTGGGGACAGTTAGCAATCAGCCCCAGCATTTT. Its protein product is CASSLGTVSNQPQHF.

The CDR3 bases are TGTGCCAGCAGCTTGGAGACTAGTATGGGTGCTTTCTTT. Protein: CASSLETSMGAFF. This chain connects TRBV5-6 to TRBJ1-1; D gene ambiguous. From germline, CDR1 is SGHDT and CDR2 YYEEEE. The CDR3 covers 13 residues. V lost 0 bases and J 11 bases, leaving 14 bases between the germline ends.

This sequence joins TRBV19 and TRBJ1-2; no definite D call. Trimming shortened V by 1 base and J by 4 bases, and 10 bases separated the two germline ends. Germline loops: CDR1 LNHDA, CDR2 SQIVND (reference sequence). The CDR3 sequence is 14 residues long. In nucleotides, the CDR3 is TGTGCCAGTAGTATAGTGAAAATGAGCTATGGCTACACCTTC. Translating gives CASSIVKMSYGYTF.

This CDR3 is CASNGGQGVTGELFF. CDR3 sequence (DNA): TGTGCCAGTAACGGAGGACAGGGTGTCACCGGGGAGCTGTTTTTT. The chain employs TRBV19 and TRBJ2-2; 8 nucleotides match TRBD1. Trimming took 7 bases from V and 4 from J; bases not matched to a gene: 8. Germline V lookup: CDR1 LNHDA, CDR2 SQIVND (reference sequence). This CDR3 has 15 amino acids.

This chain connects TRBV28 to TRBJ1-5; the D gene is possibly TRBD1 (5 bases). V lost 8 bases to trimming and J lost 6 bases, with 11 bases between them. From germline, CDR1 is MDHEN and CDR2 SYDVKM. This CDR3 has 12 amino acids. CDR3 sequence: CASLRGTQPQHF. The CDR3 bases are TGTGCCAGCCTGCGGGGGACTCAGCCCCAGCATTTT.

This chain uses TRBV29-1 with TRBJ1-1; no firm D call. V was cut by 4 bases and J by 4 bases, with 7 bases left in between. CDR3 length: 11 residues. The germline V gene has CDR1 SQVTM and CDR2 ANQGSEA. The CDR3 reads CSVVFVTEAFF. CDR3 nucleotide sequence: TGCAGCGTTGTGTTCGTCACTGAAGCTTTCTTT.

The chain employs TRBV29-1 and TRBJ1-2; D may be TRBD1 (5 bases). V shed 5 bases and J shed 9 bases, with 13 bases lying between them. Germline lookup yields CDR1 SQVTM and CDR2 ANQGSEA. This CDR3 comprises 11 residues. CDR3 nucleotides: TGCAGCGTTTTGGAGGGGTACAGCTACACCTTC. Translating it yields CSVLEGYSYTF.

The rearrangement uses TRBV18 and TRBJ1-5; a possible D gene is TRBD1 (5 bases). The CDR3 covers 16 residues. V shed 0 bases and J shed 5 bases, with 14 bases lying between them. CDR1 and CDR2 (germline): KGHSH, LQKENI. Here the CDR3 reads CASSPPVKGSHQPQHF. The CDR3 region has the DNA TGTGCCAGCTCACCACCTGTTAAGGGGTCCCATCAGCCCCAGCATTTT.

The CDR3 nucleotides are TGTGCCAGCAGCCCCATGGACGCCGGGGGCACCATATATTTT. It codes for CASSPMDAGGTIYF. The J gene is TRBJ1-3, the V gene TRBV9; a possible D gene is TRBD1 (5 bases). Per the germline V gene, CDR1 is SGDLS and CDR2 is YYNGEE. V was trimmed by 4 bases and J by 9 bases, leaving 17 bases between them. CDR3 length: 14 residues. The full variable domain, in which reference TRBV9 and TRBJ1-3 provide the parts outside the CDR3, is DSGVTQTPKHLITATGQRVTLRCSPRSGDLSVYWYQQSLDQGLQFLIQYYNGEERAKGNILERFSAQQFPDLHSELNLSSLELGDSALYFCASSPMDAGGTIYFGEGSWLTVV.

Here the CDR3 reads CAISETGTGGTEAFF. The DNA of the CDR3 is TGTGCCATCAGTGAAACCGGGACAGGGGGCACTGAAGCTTTCTTT. V and J are TRBV10-3 and TRBJ1-1; TRBD1 matches at 11 bases. The CDR3 consists of 15 residues. After removal of 3 bases from V and 4 bases from J, the junction contained 4 bases not matched to a gene. CDR1 is ENHRY, CDR2 SYGVKD, per germline.